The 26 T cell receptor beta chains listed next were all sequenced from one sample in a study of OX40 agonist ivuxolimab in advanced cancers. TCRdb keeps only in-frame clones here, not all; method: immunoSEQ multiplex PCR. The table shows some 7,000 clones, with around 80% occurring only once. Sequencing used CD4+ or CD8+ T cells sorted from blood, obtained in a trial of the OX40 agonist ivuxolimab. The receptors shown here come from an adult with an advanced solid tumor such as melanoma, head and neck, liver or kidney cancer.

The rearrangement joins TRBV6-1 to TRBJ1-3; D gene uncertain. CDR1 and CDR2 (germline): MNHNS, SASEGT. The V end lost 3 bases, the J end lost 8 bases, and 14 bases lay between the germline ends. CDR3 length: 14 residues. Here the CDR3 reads CASSEGRGGYTIYF. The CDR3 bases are TGTGCCAGCAGTGAGGGGAGAGGAGGTTACACCATATATTTT.

The CDR3 coding sequence is TGCGCCAGCAGCCAAGATTCCCGGGGGGGCTGGGCAGATACGCAGTATTTT. This encodes CASSQDSRGGWADTQYF. The chain has TRBV4-1 and TRBJ2-3; TRBD2 agrees at 8 bases. The trim removed 0 bases at V and 4 bases at J, leaving 9 bases unmatched. The CDR3 is 17 residues long. CDR1 is MGHRA and CDR2 is YSYEKL in the germline V gene.

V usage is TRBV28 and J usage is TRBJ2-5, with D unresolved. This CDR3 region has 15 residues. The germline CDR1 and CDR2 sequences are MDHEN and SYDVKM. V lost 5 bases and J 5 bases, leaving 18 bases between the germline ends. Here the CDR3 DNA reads TGTGCCAGCAGTCAGCTTCGCCCCCAGGTTGAGACCCAGTACTTC. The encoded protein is CASSQLRPQVETQYF.

DNA for the CDR3: TGTGCCAGAACCCCGTTCCCAAACACCGGGGAGCTGTTTTTT. Translation gives CARTPFPNTGELFF. This sequence joins TRBV11-2 and TRBJ2-2; D is undetermined. The CDR3 spans 14 residues. The V end was cut by 9 bases, the J end by 2 bases, with 13 bases between. Germline CDR1 reads SGHAT; CDR2 reads FQNNGV. The full variable domain, rest sourced from reference TRBV11-2 and TRBJ2-2, is EAGVAQSPRYKIIEKRQSVAFWCNPISGHATLYWYQQILGQGPKLLIQFQNNGVVDDSQLPKDRFSAERLKGVDSTLKIQPAKLEDSAVYLCARTPFPNTGELFFGEGSRLTVL.

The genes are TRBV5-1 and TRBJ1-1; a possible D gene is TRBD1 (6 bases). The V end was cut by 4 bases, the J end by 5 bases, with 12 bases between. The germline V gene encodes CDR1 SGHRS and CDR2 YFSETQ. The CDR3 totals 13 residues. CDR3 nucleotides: TGCGCCAGCAGCACCCGGACAGAAACTGAAGCTTTCTTT. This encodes CASSTRTETEAFF.

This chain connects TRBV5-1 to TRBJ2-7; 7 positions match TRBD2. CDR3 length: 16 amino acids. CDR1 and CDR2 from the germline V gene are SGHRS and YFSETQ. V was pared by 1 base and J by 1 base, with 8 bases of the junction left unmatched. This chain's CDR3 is CASSLNSRGISYEQYF. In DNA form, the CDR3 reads TGCGCCAGCAGCTTGAACTCGCGGGGGATATCCTACGAGCAGTACTTC. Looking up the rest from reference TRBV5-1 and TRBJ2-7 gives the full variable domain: KAGVTQTPRYLIKTRGQQVTLSCSPISGHRSVSWYQQTPGQGLQFLFEYFSETQRNKGNFPGRFSGRQFSNSRSEMNVSTLELGDSALYLCASSLNSRGISYEQYFGPGTRLTVT.

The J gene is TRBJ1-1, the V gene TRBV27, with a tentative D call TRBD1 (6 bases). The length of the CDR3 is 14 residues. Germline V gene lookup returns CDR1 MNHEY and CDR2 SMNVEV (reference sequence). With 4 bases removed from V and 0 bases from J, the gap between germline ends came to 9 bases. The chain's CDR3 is CASSSRGLNTEAFF. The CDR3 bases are TGTGCCAGCAGTTCCAGGGGTTTGAACACTGAAGCTTTCTTT.

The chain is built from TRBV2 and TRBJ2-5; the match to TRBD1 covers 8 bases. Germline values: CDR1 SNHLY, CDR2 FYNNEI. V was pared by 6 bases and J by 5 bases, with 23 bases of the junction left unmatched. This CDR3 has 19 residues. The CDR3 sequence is CASSRDRRPIVLDSETQYF. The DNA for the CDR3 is TGTGCCAGCAGCCGGGACAGGCGTCCAATCGTACTAGATTCTGAGACCCAGTACTTC. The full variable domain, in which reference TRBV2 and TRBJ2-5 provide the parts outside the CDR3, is EPEVTQTPSHQVTQMGQEVILRCVPISNHLYFYWYRQILGQKVEFLVSFYNNEISEKSEIFDDQFSVERPDGSNFTLKIRSTKLEDSAMYFCASSRDRRPIVLDSETQYFGPGTRLLVL.

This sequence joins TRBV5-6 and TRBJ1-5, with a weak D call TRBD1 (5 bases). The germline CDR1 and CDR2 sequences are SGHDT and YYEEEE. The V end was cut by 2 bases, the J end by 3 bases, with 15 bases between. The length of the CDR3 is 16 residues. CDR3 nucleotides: TGTGCCAGCAGCTTCGGGACCCCCATACACAATCAGCCCCAGCATTTT. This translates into CASSFGTPIHNQPQHF.

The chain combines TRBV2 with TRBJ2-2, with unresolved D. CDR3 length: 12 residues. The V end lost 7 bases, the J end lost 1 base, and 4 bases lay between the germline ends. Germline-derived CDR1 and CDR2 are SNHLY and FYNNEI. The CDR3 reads CASNWNTGELFF. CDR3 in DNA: TGTGCCAGCAACTGGAACACCGGGGAGCTGTTTTTT.

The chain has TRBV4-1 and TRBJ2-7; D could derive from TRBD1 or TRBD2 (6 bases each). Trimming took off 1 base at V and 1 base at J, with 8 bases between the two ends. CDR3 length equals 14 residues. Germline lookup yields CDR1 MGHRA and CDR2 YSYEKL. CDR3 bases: TGCGCCAGCAGCCAAGGGGGGGCTTCCTACGAGCAGTACTTC. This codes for CASSQGGASYEQYF.

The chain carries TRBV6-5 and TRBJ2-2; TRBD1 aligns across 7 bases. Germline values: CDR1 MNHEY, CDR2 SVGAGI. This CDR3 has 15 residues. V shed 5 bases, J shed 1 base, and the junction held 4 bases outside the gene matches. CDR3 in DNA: TGTGCCAGCAGTCTGAGGACAGGGAACACCGGGGAGCTGTTTTTT. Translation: CASSLRTGNTGELFF.

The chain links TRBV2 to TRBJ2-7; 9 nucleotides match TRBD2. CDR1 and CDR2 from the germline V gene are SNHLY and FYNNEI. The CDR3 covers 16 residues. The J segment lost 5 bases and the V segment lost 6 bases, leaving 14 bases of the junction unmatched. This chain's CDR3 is CASSAFRASGTHEQYF. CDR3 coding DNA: TGTGCCAGCAGCGCATTTCGGGCTAGCGGGACCCACGAGCAGTACTTC.

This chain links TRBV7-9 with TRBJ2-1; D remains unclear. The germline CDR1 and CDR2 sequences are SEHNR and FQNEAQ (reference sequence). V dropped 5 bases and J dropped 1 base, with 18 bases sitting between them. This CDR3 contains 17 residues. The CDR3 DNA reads TGTGCCAGCAGCACTACTTTACATCGAACTTCCTACAATGAGCAGTTCTTC. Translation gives CASSTTLHRTSYNEQFF.

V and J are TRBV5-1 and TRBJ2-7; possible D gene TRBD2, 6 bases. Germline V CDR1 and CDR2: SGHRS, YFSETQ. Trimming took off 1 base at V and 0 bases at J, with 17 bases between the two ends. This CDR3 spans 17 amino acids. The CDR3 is CASSLSYSGERSYEQYF. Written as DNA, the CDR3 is TGCGCCAGCAGCTTGTCCTATTCGGGGGAACGCTCCTACGAGCAGTACTTC.

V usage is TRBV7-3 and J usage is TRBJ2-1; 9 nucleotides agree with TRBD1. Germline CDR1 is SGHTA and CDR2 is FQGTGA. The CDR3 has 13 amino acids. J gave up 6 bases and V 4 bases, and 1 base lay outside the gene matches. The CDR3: CASSSTGGNEQFF. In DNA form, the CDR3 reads TGTGCCAGCAGCTCGACAGGGGGCAATGAGCAGTTCTTC.

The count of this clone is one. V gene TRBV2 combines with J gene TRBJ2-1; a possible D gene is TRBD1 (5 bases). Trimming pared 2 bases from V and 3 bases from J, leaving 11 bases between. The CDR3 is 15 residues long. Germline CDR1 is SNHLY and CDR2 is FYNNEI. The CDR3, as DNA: TGTGCCAGCAGTGAAAGGTTGGGGCTCTACAATGAGCAGTTCTTC. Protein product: CASSERLGLYNEQFF.

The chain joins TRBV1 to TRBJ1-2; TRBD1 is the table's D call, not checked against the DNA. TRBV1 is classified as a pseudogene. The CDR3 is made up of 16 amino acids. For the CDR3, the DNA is TGCACCAGCAGCCAAGAAGGGACAGGGGGCAACTATGGCTACACCTTC. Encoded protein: CTSSQEGTGGNYGYTF.

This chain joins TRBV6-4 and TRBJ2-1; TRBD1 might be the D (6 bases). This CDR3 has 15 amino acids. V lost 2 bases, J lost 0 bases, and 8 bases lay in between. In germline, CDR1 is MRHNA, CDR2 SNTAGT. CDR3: CASSDDRSSYNEQFF. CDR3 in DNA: TGTGCCAGCAGTGACGACAGGAGCTCCTACAATGAGCAGTTCTTC.

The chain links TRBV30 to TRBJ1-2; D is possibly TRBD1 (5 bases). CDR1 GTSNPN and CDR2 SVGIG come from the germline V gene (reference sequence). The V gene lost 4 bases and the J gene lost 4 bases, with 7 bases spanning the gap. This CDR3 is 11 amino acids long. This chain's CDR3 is CAWTGGYGYTF. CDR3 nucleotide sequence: TGTGCCTGGACCGGGGGCTATGGCTACACCTTC.

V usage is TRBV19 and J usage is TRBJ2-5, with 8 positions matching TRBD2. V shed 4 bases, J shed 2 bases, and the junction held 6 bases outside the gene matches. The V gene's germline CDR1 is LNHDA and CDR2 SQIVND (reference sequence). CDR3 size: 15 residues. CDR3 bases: TGTGCCAGTAGTAGCACGGCGGGGGGTCAAGAGACCCAGTACTTC. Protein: CASSSTAGGQETQYF. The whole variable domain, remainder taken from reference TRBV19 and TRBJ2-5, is DGGITQSPKYLFRKEGQNVTLSCEQNLNHDAMYWYRQDPGQGLRLIYYSQIVNDFQKGDIAEGYSVSREKKESFPLTVTSAQKNPTAFYLCASSSTAGGQETQYFGPGTRLLVL.

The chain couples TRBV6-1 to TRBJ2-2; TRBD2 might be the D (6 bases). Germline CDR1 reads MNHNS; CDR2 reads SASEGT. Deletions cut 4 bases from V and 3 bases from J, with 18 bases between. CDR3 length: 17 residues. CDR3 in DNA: TGTGCCAGCAGTGTACTTCGCGGGGCTGCTTACACCGGGGAGCTGTTTTTT. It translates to CASSVLRGAAYTGELFF.

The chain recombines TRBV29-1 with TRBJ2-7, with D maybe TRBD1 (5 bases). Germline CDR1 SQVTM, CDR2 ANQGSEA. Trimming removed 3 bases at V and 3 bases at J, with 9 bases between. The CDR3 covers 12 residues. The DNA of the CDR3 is TGCAGCGTTGAGGTGACAGACTACGAGCAGTACTTC. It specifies CSVEVTDYEQYF.

In DNA form, the CDR3 reads TGTGCCAGCAGCCTACAGTACGAGCAGTACTTC. It yields the protein CASSLQYEQYF. This chain connects TRBV5-5 to TRBJ2-7; D not certain. The germline V and J ends were trimmed by 4 bases and 4 bases, with 6 bases remaining between them. Germline CDR1 and CDR2: SGHKS and YYEKEE (reference sequence). This CDR3 is 11 amino acids long. The entire variable domain, with the rest obtained from reference TRBV5-5 and TRBJ2-7, is as follows: DAGVTQSPTHLIKTRGQQVTLRCSPISGHKSVSWYQQVLGQGPQFIFQYYEKEERGRGNFPDRFSARQFPNYSSELNVNALLLGDSALYLCASSLQYEQYFGPGTRLTVT.

The CDR3 protein is CASSLVQETQYF. For the CDR3, the DNA is TGCGCCAGCAGCTTGGTCCAAGAGACCCAGTACTTC. The rearrangement links TRBV5-1 to TRBJ2-5, with unresolved D. CDR1 is SGHRS, CDR2 YFSETQ, per germline. The CDR3 sequence is 12 residues long. Trimming removed 0 bases from V and 1 base from J, with 1 base in between.

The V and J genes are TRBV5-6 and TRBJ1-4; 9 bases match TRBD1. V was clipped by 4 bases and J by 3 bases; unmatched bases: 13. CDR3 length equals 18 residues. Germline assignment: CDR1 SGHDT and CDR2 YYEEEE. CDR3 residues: CASSNGQGWPTPNEKLFF. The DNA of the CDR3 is TGTGCCAGCAGCAACGGACAGGGGTGGCCTACCCCTAATGAAAAACTGTTTTTT.